The clone carrying this T cell receptor beta chain occurred once. The data were taken from a study of PD-L1 blockade in urothelial cancer. CDR3 length: 15 amino acids. V was shortened by 8 bases and J by 1 base, with 15 bases between the two germline ends. Germline lookup yields CDR1 SNHLY and CDR2 FYNNEI. The repertoire was sequenced with immunoSEQ multiplex PCR; TCRdb's copy has only in-frame clones and lacks some. Among 50,000 or so clones listed, approximately 80% were seen once. The sequence was collected from a man aged 70 or older with urothelial cancer. J is TRBJ1-5 and V is TRBV2; no firm D call. The sequencing here drew on PBMCs, taken around atezolizumab (anti-PD-L1) treatment. The DNA of the CDR3 is TGTGCCAGCGACCTGCAGGCCACCAGCAATCAGCCCCAGCATTTT. Protein sequence: CASDLQATSNQPQHF. The full variable domain, completed using reference TRBV2 and TRBJ1-5, is EPEVTQTPSHQVTQMGQEVILRCVPISNHLYFYWYRQILGQKVEFLVSFYNNEISEKSEIFDDQFSVERPDGSNFTLKIRSTKLEDSAMYFCASDLQATSNQPQHFGDGTRLSIL.